Listed below are T cell receptor beta chains from one sample, sequenced in a study of radiotherapy plus CTLA-4 blockade in lung cancer. Profiled with immunoSEQ multiplex PCR; TCRdb holds only in-frame clones, not every one. The table includes about 98,000 clones, approximately 78% detected once. The starting material was peripheral blood, obtained from a patient treated with radiotherapy plus ipilimumab. The receptors were gathered from a human donor with non-small cell lung cancer who had a partial response to radiotherapy plus ipilimumab. CDR3s include the opening cysteine and the closing phenylalanine or tryptophan. The D gene is left open where the match is weak. The size entry is marked missing in some rows and otherwise reads once, few, many or a size class.

j_call,d_call,clone_size,v_call,cdr3_nt,cdr3_aa
TRBJ2-5,TRBD2,NA,TRBV27,TGTGCCAGCAGTCCACTAGCGGTCCGGGGAGGAGAGACCCAGTACTTC,CASSPLAVRGGETQYF
TRBJ2-2,TRBD1,NA,TRBV5-6,TGTGCCAGCTCCGGGACAGGGCTCTCCGCGAACACCGGGGAGCTGTTTTTT,CASSGTGLSANTGELFF
TRBJ2-7,NA,once,TRBV7-8,TGTGCCAGCAGCTTAGAGCCCAGGGTCCTCACCTACGAGCAGTACTTC,CASSLEPRVLTYEQYF
TRBJ1-1,TRBD1,NA,TRBV19,TGTGCCAGTAGTGGACAGGGGAGGGGCACTGAAGCTTTCTTT,CASSGQGRGTEAFF
TRBJ2-7,NA,NA,TRBV6-6,TGTGCCAGCAGTTACTCGGGGCAGGACGTTACCTACGAGCAGTACTTC,CASSYSGQDVTYEQYF
TRBJ2-5,TRBD1,NA,TRBV5-4,TGTGCCAGCAGCTTGGAGGGGACAGAAGAGACCCAGTACTTC,CASSLEGTEETQYF
TRBJ2-3,TRBD2,NA,TRBV19,TGTGCCAGTACCACGGGACTAGCGGGAGTAGATACGCAGTATTTT,CASTTGLAGVDTQYF
TRBJ2-7,NA,NA,TRBV7-2,TGTGCCAGCAGCTTAGGGCCAGGGTCCTACGAGCAGTACTTC,CASSLGPGSYEQYF
TRBJ2-5,TRBD2,NA,TRBV29-1,TGCAGCGTGGGTGGGACTAGCGGGATACGGGAGACCCAGTACTTC,CSVGGTSGIRETQYF
TRBJ2-1,TRBD2,NA,TRBV5-1,TGCGCCAGCTTCTATAGCGGGGGCTCCTACAATGAGCAGTTCTTC,CASFYSGGSYNEQFF
TRBJ1-1,NA,NA,TRBV11-2,TGTGCCAGCAGCTTAGAAAGGGGAACTGAAGCTTTCTTT,CASSLERGTEAFF
TRBJ2-3,TRBD2,NA,TRBV7-8,TGTGCCAGCAGCCTAGGGTACGGGGGGGCGCGCACAGATACGCAGTATTTT,CASSLGYGGARTDTQYF
TRBJ1-4,NA,NA,TRBV6-6,TGTGCCAGTAACTCCCCGGGACAAGATGAAAAACTGTTTTTT,CASNSPGQDEKLFF
TRBJ2-4,TRBD1,NA,TRBV18,TGTGCCAGCTCACCATTGACAGGGTCTGGCGTGGCCAAAAACATTCAGTACTTC,CASSPLTGSGVAKNIQYF
TRBJ1-4,NA,NA,TRBV5-1,TGCGCCAGCAGCTTGGGTTTCAGGGCGGATGAAAAACTGTTTTTT,CASSLGFRADEKLFF
TRBJ2-2,TRBD1,NA,TRBV5-1,TGCGCCAGCAGCGCGGGGGACAGGGGAGTGGCCGGGGAGCTGTTTTTT,CASSAGDRGVAGELFF
TRBJ2-5,TRBD2,NA,TRBV5-1,TGCGCCAGCAGCTTGGGGGGACTAGCGGGGCAAGAGACCCAGTACTTC,CASSLGGLAGQETQYF
TRBJ2-7,NA,NA,TRBV27,TGTGCCAGCAGTTTATCGACCTCTTTTAGCGATTCGACTTCCTACGAGCAGTACTTC,CASSLSTSFSDSTSYEQYF
TRBJ2-1,TRBD2,once,TRBV28,TGTGCCAGCAGAGGGCCGGGAGGAAATGAGCAGTTCTTC,CASRGPGGNEQFF
TRBJ2-5,TRBD2,NA,TRBV18,TGTGCCAGCTCCCGCACTAGCGGTGAGACCCAGTACTTC,CASSRTSGETQYF
TRBJ2-1,NA,once,TRBV7-9,TGTGCCAGCAGCCTCCTTCAGGGCGCCTACAATGAGCAGTTCTTC,CASSLLQGAYNEQFF
TRBJ2-7,NA,NA,TRBV5-1,TGCGCCAGCAGCTTGCGAGCGGACTCCTACGAGCAGTACTTC,CASSLRADSYEQYF
TRBJ2-1,TRBD2,NA,TRBV28,TGTGCCAGCAGTTCGGGGTCCGGTTCCGCTAGCGGGGACAATGAGCAGTTCTTC,CASSSGSGSASGDNEQFF
TRBJ2-2,TRBD2,NA,TRBV7-3,TGTGCCAGCAGCTTGTCTAGCGGGAGGGCTCACACCGGGGAGCTGTTTTTT,CASSLSSGRAHTGELFF
TRBJ2-7,NA,NA,TRBV7-2,TGTGCCAGCAGCCCCCAGAGCGCCTCCTACGAGCAGTACTTC,CASSPQSASYEQYF
TRBJ1-3,NA,NA,TRBV4-1,TGCGCCAGCAGCCAAGATAAGGGGGACTCTGGAAACACCATATATTTT,CASSQDKGDSGNTIYF
TRBJ2-5,TRBD2,NA,TRBV27,TGTGCCAGCAGTAACTGGGGGAGCGGGAGGGAGACCCAGTACTTC,CASSNWGSGRETQYF
TRBJ2-7,TRBD2,NA,TRBV29-1,TGCAGCGTCACAGGGACCAGCGGGAGATCCTACGAGCAGTACTTC,CSVTGTSGRSYEQYF
TRBJ2-3,NA,NA,TRBV7-2,TGTGCCAGCAGCTTAAGGGGTGTAGCGGCTACAGATACGCAGTATTTT,CASSLRGVAATDTQYF
TRBJ2-1,TRBD2,NA,TRBV2,TGTGCCAGCAGTAGACTAGCGGGGCACTTTGATGAGCAGTTCTTC,CASSRLAGHFDEQFF